This T cell receptor (beta chain) was obtained from a study of T cells in Graves' hyperthyroidism and ophthalmopathy. The study left out patients who had uncontrolled infection, other autoimmune disease, pregnancy or lactation. V was shortened by 0 bases and J by 6 bases, with 24 bases between the two germline ends. CDR3 length: 18 residues. Germline CDR1 reads SGHTA; CDR2 reads FQGNSA. Amplified TCR beta CDR3 regions derived from RNA transcripts. During a first-round RT-PCR of the TCR CDR3, the HTBI primer set was used. TCRdb processed the multiplex PCR reads anew with MiXCR; each CDR3 protein has one entry. The sample carries roughly 300,000 distinct CDR3 sequences, around 14% recorded once.

The TCR sequence derives from a young woman with Graves' hyperthyroidism. The chain has TRBV7-2 and TRBJ2-7; tentatively, D is TRBD1 (8 bases). The sequencing sample was made of blood. The CDR3 coding sequence is TGTGCCAGCAGCTTAGCCAAATTCGGGGGGACAGGTCGCGGCGAGCAGTACTTC. It specifies CASSLAKFGGTGRGEQYF.